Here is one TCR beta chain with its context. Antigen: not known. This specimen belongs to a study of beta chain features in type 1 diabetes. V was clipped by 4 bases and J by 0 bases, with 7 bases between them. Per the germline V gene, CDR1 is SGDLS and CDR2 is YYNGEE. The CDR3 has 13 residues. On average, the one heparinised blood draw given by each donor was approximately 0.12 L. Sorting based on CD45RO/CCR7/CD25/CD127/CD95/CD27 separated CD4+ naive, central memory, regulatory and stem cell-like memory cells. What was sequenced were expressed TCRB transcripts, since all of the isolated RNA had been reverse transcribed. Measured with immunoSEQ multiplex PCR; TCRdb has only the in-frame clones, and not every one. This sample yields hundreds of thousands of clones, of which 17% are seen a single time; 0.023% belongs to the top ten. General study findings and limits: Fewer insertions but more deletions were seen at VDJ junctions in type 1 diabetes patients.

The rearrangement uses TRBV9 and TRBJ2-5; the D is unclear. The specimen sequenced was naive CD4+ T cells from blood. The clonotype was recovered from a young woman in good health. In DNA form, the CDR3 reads TGTGCCAGCAGCCGCAGCCACCAAGAGACCCAGTACTTC. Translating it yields CASSRSHQETQYF.